The clone carrying this T cell receptor beta chain has just a few counts. Its antigen is unknown. The V gene end was trimmed by 2 bases and the J gene end by 0 bases; junction bases not matched to a gene: 7. The CDR3 is 18 amino acids. CDR1 SGHAT and CDR2 FQDESV come from the germline V gene (reference sequence). Unique molecular identifiers were present on cDNA, and template switching added a universal primer site. One entry per CDR3 protein, called by TCRdb with MiXCR from the 5' RACE reads. This sample has roughly 470,000 distinct CDR3 sequences, with roughly an eighth found just once. These data come from a study of identical twins. Every donor was a healthy Caucasian. Study conclusions and caveats: For cord blood, abundant beta clonotypes had fewer insertions, unlike memory repertoires, which showed none. Sequences that were out-of-frame, alpha and twin-shared displayed an excess of low generation probability.

This sample was shared with a second study, whose subject was yellow fever vaccine responses in identical twins.

This sequence was found in a woman aged 18-29 years in good health. The rearrangement uses TRBV11-1 and TRBJ2-3; 11 bases agree with TRBD2. Sequencing input: CD4+ T cells sorted from blood. In DNA form, the CDR3 reads TGTGCCAGCAGCTTATCACGACTAGCGGGGACTAGCACAGATACGCAGTATTTT. This gives the protein CASSLSRLAGTSTDTQYF.